The rows below give T cell receptor beta chains drawn from one sample of a study of T cell repertoires in cytomegalovirus infection. MiXCR, applied by TCRdb to the reads, yields one record per CDR3 protein. The data show more than 300,000 distinct CDR3 sequences, about 35% seen once. The antigens of these receptors remain unknown. The starting material was cultured PBMCs, obtained from culture after CMV antigen stimulation. These receptors were obtained from a human donor in good health (CMV status not recorded). Some clones in this sample may be carry-over from other donors' samples. CDR3s include the opening cysteine and the closing phenylalanine or tryptophan. Each record gives: J gene, V gene, D gene, clone size, CDR3 protein, CDR3 DNA. A D gene is named only where the DNA matches it firmly. Where a row states a size, it is once, few, many or the class of an expanded clone; other rows omit it.

TRBJ1-1 | TRBV4-3 | - | - | CASSQGVGHTEAFF | TGCGCCAGCAGCCAGGGAGTGGGCCACACTGAAGCTTTCTTT
TRBJ1-3 | TRBV11-3 | - | - | CASSLVGGTRSGNTIYF | TGTGCCAGCAGCTTAGTAGGTGGCACACGCTCTGGAAACACCATATATTTT
TRBJ2-1 | TRBV7-2 | TRBD2 | few | CASSFSGRTYNEQFF | TGTGCCAGCAGCTTTAGCGGGAGAACCTACAATGAGCAGTTCTTC
TRBJ1-3 | TRBV10-3 | - | few | CAISDIREASGNTIYF | TGTGCCATCAGTGATATCAGGGAAGCGTCTGGAAACACCATATATTTT
TRBJ2-3 | TRBV2 | - | few | CASSEEATDTQYF | TGTGCCAGCAGTGAAGAAGCGACAGATACGCAGTATTTT
TRBJ2-1 | TRBV7-2 | TRBD2 | many | CASSLRLAGAYNEQFF | TGTGCCAGCAGCCTCCGACTAGCGGGAGCCTACAATGAGCAGTTCTTC
TRBJ2-3 | TRBV24-1 | TRBD1 | few | CATSDFSGGSDTQYF | TGTGCCACCAGTGATTTTTCAGGGGGCTCGGATACGCAGTATTTT
TRBJ2-7 | TRBV6-2/TRBV6-3 | TRBD2 | - | CASSGLAGASEQYF | TGTGCCAGCAGTGGACTAGCGGGAGCAAGCGAGCAGTACTTC
TRBJ2-5 | TRBV6-4 | TRBD2 | few | CASSDWREGLIWETQYF | TGTGCCAGCAGTGACTGGCGGGAGGGCCTCATCTGGGAGACCCAGTACTTC
TRBJ2-1 | TRBV28 | - | - | CASSFPPNEQFF | TGTGCCAGCAGTTTCCCTCCCAATGAGCAGTTCTTC
TRBJ2-4 | TRBV11-2 | TRBD2 | - | CASSSQGLAGAMVKNIQYF | TGTGCCAGCAGCTCCCAGGGACTAGCGGGAGCGATGGTCAAAAACATTCAGTACTTC
TRBJ2-7 | TRBV7-2 | - | few | CASSLFLQYEQYF | TGTGCCAGCAGCTTATTTCTGCAGTACGAGCAGTACTTC
TRBJ1-2 | TRBV7-6 | - | - | CASSSLSSYYGYTF | TGTGCCAGCAGCTCCCTTTCGAGTTACTATGGCTACACCTTC
TRBJ2-7 | TRBV7-8 | - | - | CASSLVRGSEQYF | TGTGCCAGCAGCTTAGTTAGGGGAAGCGAGCAGTACTTC
TRBJ2-1 | TRBV7-6 | - | - | CASSLGGQGTYNEQFF | TGTGCCAGCAGCTTAGGGGGGCAGGGAACCTACAATGAGCAGTTCTTC
TRBJ1-1 | TRBV19 | - | - | CASNPNPGGYEAFF | TGTGCCAGTAATCCCAATCCTGGGGGCTATGAAGCTTTCTTT
TRBJ2-7 | TRBV12-3/TRBV12-4 | - | - | CASSFVQGLAEQYF | TGTGCCAGCAGTTTTGTTCAGGGGTTGGCCGAGCAGTACTTC
TRBJ2-3 | TRBV12-3/TRBV12-4 | - | - | CASSLFVNTQYF | TGTGCCAGCAGTTTATTTGTAAATACGCAGTATTTT
TRBJ2-7 | TRBV7-3 | TRBD1 | - | CASSLGTGASFQQYF | TGTGCCAGCAGCTTAGGGACAGGGGCTTCCTTCCAGCAGTACTTC
TRBJ2-1 | TRBV29-1 | TRBD1 | few | CSVTGDSSYNEQFF | TGCAGCGTTACAGGGGACAGCTCCTACAATGAGCAGTTCTTC
TRBJ1-2 | TRBV19 | TRBD1 | - | CASSNDRAYGYTF | TGTGCCAGTAGTAACGACAGGGCCTATGGCTACACCTTC
TRBJ2-7 | TRBV4-1 | TRBD2 | - | CASSLTGTRGDEQYF | TGCGCCAGCAGCCTAACCGGGACTAGGGGCGACGAGCAGTACTTC
TRBJ1-1 | TRBV18 | - | many | CASSPVDTNTEAFF | TGTGCCAGCTCACCAGTGGACACGAACACTGAAGCTTTCTTT
TRBJ1-1 | TRBV14 | - | - | CASSIQGSTEAFF | TGTGCCAGCAGTATACAGGGTTCCACTGAAGCTTTCTTT
TRBJ2-7 | TRBV20-1 | - | few | CSALERRTKVNEQYF | TGCAGTGCCCTAGAGAGGCGTACTAAGGTTAACGAGCAGTACTTC
TRBJ1-1 | TRBV12-5 | TRBD1 | - | CASGSQGVDTEAFF | TGTGCTAGTGGTTCTCAGGGGGTTGACACTGAAGCTTTCTTT
TRBJ2-1 | TRBV11-3 | - | - | CASSLFGNPYNEQFF | TGTGCCAGCAGCTTATTCGGGAACCCCTACAATGAGCAGTTCTTC
TRBJ2-5 | TRBV7-2 | TRBD2 | few | CASSLLSGTSGQETQYF | TGTGCCAGCAGCTTGCTCTCTGGGACTAGCGGCCAAGAGACCCAGTACTTC
TRBJ1-4 | TRBV2 | - | - | CASSDPGEKLFF | TGTGCCAGCAGTGATCCGGGTGAAAAACTGTTTTTT
TRBJ1-6 | TRBV7-2 | - | - | CASPLGTENSPLHF | TGTGCCAGCCCTCTGGGGACCGAGAATTCACCCCTCCACTTT
TRBJ2-3 | TRBV19 | TRBD2 | - | CARTSGRPGPFSTDTQYF | TGTGCCAGAACTAGCGGGAGGCCCGGACCCTTTAGCACAGATACGCAGTATTTT
TRBJ2-3 | TRBV7-2 | TRBD2 | few | CASVTSGSGADTQYF | TGTGCCAGCGTGACTAGCGGGAGTGGGGCAGATACGCAGTATTTT
TRBJ1-5 | TRBV20-1 | TRBD1 | - | CSARRTGDQPQHF | TGCAGTGCTAGGCGAACAGGGGATCAGCCCCAGCATTTT
TRBJ1-1 | TRBV6-1 | - | many | CASSQRGTEAFF | TGTGCCAGCAGTCAAAGGGGGACTGAAGCTTTCTTT
TRBJ1-6 | TRBV12-3/TRBV12-4 | - | - | CASSLSGTNLNSPLHF | TGTGCCAGCAGTTTATCCGGGACAAACCTGAATTCACCCCTCCACTTT
TRBJ2-1 | TRBV7-2 | - | - | CASRTTQGHEQFF | TGTGCCAGCAGAACAACCCAGGGGCATGAGCAGTTCTTC
TRBJ2-5 | TRBV27 | - | few | CASSFQAGHQETQYF | TGTGCCAGCAGCTTCCAGGCAGGGCACCAAGAGACCCAGTACTTC
TRBJ2-7 | TRBV20-1 | TRBD1 | few | CSASRDRYEQYF | TGCAGTGCCAGCCGGGACAGGTACGAGCAGTACTTC
TRBJ2-2 | TRBV7-2 | TRBD2 | - | CASSLVGTSGRSRELFF | TGTGCCAGCAGCTTAGTTGGGACTAGCGGCCGATCGAGGGAGCTGTTTTTT
TRBJ1-4 | TRBV4-1 | - | - | CASGRQEVDEKLFF | TGCGCCAGCGGGCGACAGGAGGTAGATGAAAAACTGTTTTTT
TRBJ1-2 | TRBV28 | - | - | CASTSNYGYTF | TGTGCCAGCACCTCCAACTATGGCTACACCTTC
TRBJ2-2 | TRBV7-2 | TRBD1 | - | CASSSRDSLTGELFF | TGTGCCAGCAGCTCCCGGGACAGCCTCACCGGGGAGCTGTTTTTT
TRBJ1-1 | TRBV7-9 | - | - | CASSFRLTREYDENTEAFF | TGTGCCAGCAGCTTCCGTCTTACCCGTGAATACGACGAGAACACTGAAGCTTTCTTT
TRBJ2-5 | TRBV4-1 | TRBD1 | few | CASSQSDRGQKETQYF | TGCGCCAGCAGCCAATCCGACAGGGGGCAGAAAGAGACCCAGTACTTC
TRBJ1-5 | TRBV7-2 | - | few | CASSEGRVQPQHF | TGTGCCAGCAGCGAGGGGAGGGTACAGCCCCAGCATTTT
TRBJ2-3 | TRBV11-2 | - | - | CASSPGQWPTDTQYF | TGTGCCAGCAGCCCTGGGCAGTGGCCCACAGATACGCAGTATTTT
TRBJ1-3 | TRBV7-2 | - | many | CASWLYPSGNTIYF | TGTGCCAGTTGGCTGTATCCTTCTGGAAACACCATATATTTT
TRBJ2-7 | TRBV7-2 | - | few | CASSRTGYEQYF | TGTGCCAGCAGCCGGACCGGCTACGAGCAGTACTTC
TRBJ2-7 | TRBV6-2/TRBV6-3 | TRBD1 | - | CASSYVGTVNGAQYF | TGTGCCAGCAGTTACGTGGGGACAGTGAACGGTGCGCAGTACTTC
TRBJ1-5 | TRBV7-2 | - | many | CASSPRGRRAGQPQHF | TGTGCCAGCAGCCCCCGCGGTCGTCGGGCGGGACAGCCCCAGCATTTT